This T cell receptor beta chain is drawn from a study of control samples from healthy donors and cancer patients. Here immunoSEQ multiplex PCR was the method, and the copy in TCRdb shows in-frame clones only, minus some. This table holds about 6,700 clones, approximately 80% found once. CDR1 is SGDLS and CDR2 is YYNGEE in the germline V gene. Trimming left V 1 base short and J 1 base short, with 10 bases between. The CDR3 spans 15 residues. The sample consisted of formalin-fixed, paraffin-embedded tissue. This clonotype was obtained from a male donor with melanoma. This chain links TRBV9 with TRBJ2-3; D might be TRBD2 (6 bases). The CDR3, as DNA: TGTGCCAGCAGCGTACTCCCGGGGGGCACAGATACGCAGTATTTT. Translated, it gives CASSVLPGGTDTQYF. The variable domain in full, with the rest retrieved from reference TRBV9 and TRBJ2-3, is DSGVTQTPKHLITATGQRVTLRCSPRSGDLSVYWYQQSLDQGLQFLIQYYNGEERAKGNILERFSAQQFPDLHSELNLSSLELGDSALYFCASSVLPGGTDTQYFGPGTRLTVL.